This entry lists 11 T cell receptor beta chains sequenced from one sample in a study of T-cell memory formation after mild COVID-19. TCRdb reprocessed the 5' RACE reads via MiXCR and lists one record per CDR3 protein. The repertoire holds 250,000 to 300,000 distinct CDR3 sequences, under 20% seen once, with roughly 25% in the top ten. The sequencing input was PBMCs or a T cell subset sorted from them (not recorded which). The source is a man in his late teens or twenties who had mild COVID-19 (a few samples of this study predate the infection). Cell type and time point are not known.

This clonotype has only a few counts. The chain combines TRBV7-2 with TRBJ2-3, with D perhaps matching TRBD2 (5 bases). The CDR3 runs to 15 residues. Germline-derived CDR1 and CDR2 are SGHTA and FQGNSA. Deletions cut 5 bases from V and 0 bases from J, with 12 bases between. The CDR3 here is CASSLILASTDTQYF. CDR3 in DNA: TGTGCCAGCAGCCTGATCCTAGCTAGCACAGATACGCAGTATTTT.

The chain couples TRBV10-3 to TRBJ2-3; 8 nucleotides match TRBD2. This CDR3 contains 13 residues. J gave up 6 bases and V 4 bases, and 3 bases lay outside the gene matches. Germline loops: CDR1 ENHRY, CDR2 SYGVKD. CDR3 nucleotide sequence: TGTGCCATCAGTGTGGCTAGCGGGGATACGCAGTATTTT. It specifies CAISVASGDTQYF.

This clonotype was detected only a few times. The V call is TRBV6-2 or TRBV6-3, the J call TRBJ1-5, with D perhaps matching TRBD1 (5 bases). Trimming pared 10 bases from V and 7 bases from J, leaving 20 bases between. The germline gives CDR1 MNHEY, CDR2 SVGEGT. The CDR3 runs 14 residues. The CDR3 region is CATTPREGRQPQHF. The CDR3, as DNA: TGTGCCACCACCCCGCGCGAGGGGCGACAGCCCCAGCATTTT.

V gene TRBV4-1 combines with J gene TRBJ2-5, with 12 bases aligning to TRBD2. J was trimmed by 5 bases and V by 4 bases; bases with no gene match: 5. The CDR3 covers 15 residues. From germline, CDR1 is MGHRA and CDR2 YSYEKL. The CDR3 sequence: CASSPSGGARETQYF. The CDR3 DNA is TGCGCCAGCAGCCCTAGCGGGGGGGCTCGGGAGACCCAGTACTTC.

The chain links TRBV9 to TRBJ2-5, with 7 bases aligning to TRBD1. This CDR3 has 14 residues. V lost 4 bases and J lost 8; bases outside the gene matches: 11. The germline gives CDR1 SGDLS, CDR2 YYNGEE. The CDR3, as DNA: TGTGCCAGCAGCCCCCGACAGGGATCTGTAACCCAGTACTTC. Translated, it gives CASSPRQGSVTQYF.

The rearrangement joins TRBV11-2 to TRBJ2-3; maybe TRBD2 (6 bases). Germline loops: CDR1 SGHAT, CDR2 FQNNGV. The CDR3 has 15 amino acids. The V end lost 4 bases, the J end lost 0 bases, and 11 bases lay between the germline ends. The CDR3 DNA reads TGTGCCAGCAGCTACTGGGGGGATAGCACAGATACGCAGTATTTT. The encoded protein is CASSYWGDSTDTQYF.

This chain links TRBV9 with TRBJ2-3, with D perhaps matching TRBD2 (7 bases). This CDR3 spans 15 amino acids. Germline assignment: CDR1 SGDLS and CDR2 YYNGEE. Trimming shortened V by 2 bases and J by 3 bases, and 13 bases separated the two germline ends. The CDR3 spells CASSVGGLSTDTQYF. Written as DNA, the CDR3 is TGTGCCAGCAGCGTCGGGGGGCTAAGTACAGATACGCAGTATTTT.

The chain is built from TRBV2 and TRBJ2-3; TRBD2 aligns across 7 bases. This CDR3 has 14 amino acids. With 7 bases clipped from V and 0 bases from J, the junction kept 4 bases outside the gene matches. The V gene's germline CDR1 is SNHLY and CDR2 FYNNEI. CDR3 residues: CASNSGPSTDTQYF. In DNA form, the CDR3 reads TGTGCCAGCAATAGCGGGCCCAGCACAGATACGCAGTATTTT.

The chain combines TRBV5-1 with TRBJ2-1; TRBD2 is a possible D gene (6 bases). Germline V gives CDR1 SGHRS, CDR2 YFSETQ. With 4 bases removed from V and 0 bases from J, the gap between germline ends came to 14 bases. CDR3 length equals 16 residues. For the CDR3, the DNA is TGCGCCAGCAGCCGGAGGGTGGGGAGCTCCTACAATGAGCAGTTCTTC. It is translated as CASSRRVGSSYNEQFF.

This clonotype was recorded once. The genes are TRBV11-3 and TRBJ2-3; D tentatively fits TRBD1 or TRBD2 (5 bases each). The germline V gene has CDR1 SGHNT and CDR2 YENEEA. V was cut by 4 bases and J by 1 base, with 18 bases left in between. The CDR3 sequence is 17 residues long. CDR3 DNA: TGTGCCAGCAGCTCCCGCACCTCTAGAGGGGGCACAGATACGCAGTATTTT. Its translation: CASSSRTSRGGTDTQYF.

This sequence joins TRBV5-1 and TRBJ1-3; perhaps TRBD1 as D (5 bases). The CDR3 is 16 amino acids. Trimming pared 4 bases from V and 0 bases from J, leaving 14 bases between. From germline, CDR1 is SGHRS and CDR2 YFSETQ. CDR3 sequence: CASSEKTGPSGNTIYF. The CDR3 nucleotides read TGCGCCAGCAGCGAAAAAACAGGACCCTCTGGAAACACCATATATTTT.